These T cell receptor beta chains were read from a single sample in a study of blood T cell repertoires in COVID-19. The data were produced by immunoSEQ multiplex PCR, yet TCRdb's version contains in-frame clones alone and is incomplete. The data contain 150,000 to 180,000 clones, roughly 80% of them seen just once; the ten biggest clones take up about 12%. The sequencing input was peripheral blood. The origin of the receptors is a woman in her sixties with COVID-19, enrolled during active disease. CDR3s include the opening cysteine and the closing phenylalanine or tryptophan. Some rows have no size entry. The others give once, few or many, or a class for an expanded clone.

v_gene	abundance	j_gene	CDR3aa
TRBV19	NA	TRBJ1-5	CASSYSNQPQHF
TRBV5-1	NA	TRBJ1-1	CASSKDRGYTEAFF
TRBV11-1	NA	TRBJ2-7	CASSSYRGQHEQYF
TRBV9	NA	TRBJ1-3	CASSGNSGNTIYF
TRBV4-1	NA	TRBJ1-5	CASSQDPTGVVRQPQHF
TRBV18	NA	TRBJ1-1	CASSPQSDRRAFF
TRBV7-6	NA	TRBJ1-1	CASSLALQDVSNTEAFF
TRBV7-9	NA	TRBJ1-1	CASSWSLALNTEAFF
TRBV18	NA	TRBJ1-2	CASSLRDLHYGYTF
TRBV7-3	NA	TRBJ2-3	CASSLAGGRTDTQYF
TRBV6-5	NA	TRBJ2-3	CASSYGGNTQYF
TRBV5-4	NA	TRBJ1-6	CASSLQAPGGLKSPLHF
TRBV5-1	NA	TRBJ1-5	CASSYWDRVPQPQHF
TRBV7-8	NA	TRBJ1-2	CASSLEVGQGHQVRGYTF
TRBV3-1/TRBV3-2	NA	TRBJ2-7	CASSHGLAGGDEQYF
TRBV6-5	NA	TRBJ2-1	CASRTSGGLYNEQFF
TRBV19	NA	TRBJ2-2	CASRGWLDRQGGELFF
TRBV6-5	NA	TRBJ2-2	CASTRDRALTGELFF
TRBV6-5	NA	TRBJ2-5	CASTLGETQYF
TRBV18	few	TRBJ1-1	CASSGAGGNLRTEAFF
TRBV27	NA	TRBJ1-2	CASRKEIQGSYGYTF
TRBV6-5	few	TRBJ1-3	CASSPHLEAGNTIYF
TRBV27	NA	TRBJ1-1	CASSPRTGLNTEAFF
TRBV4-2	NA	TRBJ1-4	CASSQGRGAPNEKLFF
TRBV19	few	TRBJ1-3	CAVQQGSGNTIYF
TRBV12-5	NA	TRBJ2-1	CASGNSGGLAFNEQFF
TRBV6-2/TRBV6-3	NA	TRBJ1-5	CASSYGGQGGRNNQPQHF
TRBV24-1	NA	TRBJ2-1	CATSRSTIYNEQFF
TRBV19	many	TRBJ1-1	CARRREGSDTEAFF
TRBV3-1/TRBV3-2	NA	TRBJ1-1	CASSQGRGLHTEAFF
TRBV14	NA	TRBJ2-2	CASSQALAGVFGELFF
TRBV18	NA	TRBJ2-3	CASSPGGASGNYGTDTQYF
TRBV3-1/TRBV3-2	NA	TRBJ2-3	CASSLRTGITDTQYF
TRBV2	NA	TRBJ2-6	CASSDRMLSGANVLTF
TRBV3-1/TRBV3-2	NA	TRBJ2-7	CASSQGGTGNIYEQYF
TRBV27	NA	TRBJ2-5	CASSLGTSGIAVETQYF
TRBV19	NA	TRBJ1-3	CASSITTASGNTIYF
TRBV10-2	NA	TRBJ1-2	CASSQPGQGYGYTF
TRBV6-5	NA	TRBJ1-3	CASSIRGVSGNTIYF
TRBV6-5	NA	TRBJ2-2	CATCGQLNTGELFF
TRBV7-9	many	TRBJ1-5	CASSLTGNQPQHF
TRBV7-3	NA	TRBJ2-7	CASSPYGGPRDEQYF
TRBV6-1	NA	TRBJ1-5	CASSEGAGIRPQHF
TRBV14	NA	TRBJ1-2	CASSHRDSVLLGKGYTF
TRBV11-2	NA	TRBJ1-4	CASSFGAGDGEKLFF
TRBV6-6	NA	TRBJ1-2	CASSYVTGSSGGYTF
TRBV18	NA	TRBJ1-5	CASSPRDSINQPQHF
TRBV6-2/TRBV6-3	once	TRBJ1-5	CASSYQADSNQPQHF
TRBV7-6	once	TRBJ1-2	CASSRVLGRGENGYTF
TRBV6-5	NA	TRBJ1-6	CASSLRTDSPLHF
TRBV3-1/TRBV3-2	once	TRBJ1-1	CASSRRTGEKAFF